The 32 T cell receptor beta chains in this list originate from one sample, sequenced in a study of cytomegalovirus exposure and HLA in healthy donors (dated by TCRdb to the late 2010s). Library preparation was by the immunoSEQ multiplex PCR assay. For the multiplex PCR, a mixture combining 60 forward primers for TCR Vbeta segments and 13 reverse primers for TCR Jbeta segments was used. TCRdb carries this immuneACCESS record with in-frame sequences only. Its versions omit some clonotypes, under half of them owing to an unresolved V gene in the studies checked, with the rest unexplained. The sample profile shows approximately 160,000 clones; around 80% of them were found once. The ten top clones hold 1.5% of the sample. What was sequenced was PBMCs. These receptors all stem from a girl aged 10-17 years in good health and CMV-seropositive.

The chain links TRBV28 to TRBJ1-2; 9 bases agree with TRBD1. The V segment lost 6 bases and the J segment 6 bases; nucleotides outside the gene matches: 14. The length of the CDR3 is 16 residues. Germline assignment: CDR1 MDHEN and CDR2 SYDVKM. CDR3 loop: CASSLKPMDRGDGYTF. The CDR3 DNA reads TGTGCCAGCAGCCTAAAGCCGATGGACAGGGGCGATGGCTACACCTTC.

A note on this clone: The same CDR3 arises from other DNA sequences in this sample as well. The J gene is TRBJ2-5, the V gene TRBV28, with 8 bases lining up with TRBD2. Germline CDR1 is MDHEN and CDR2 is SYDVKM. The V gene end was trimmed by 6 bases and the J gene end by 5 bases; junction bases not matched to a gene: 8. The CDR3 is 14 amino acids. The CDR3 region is CASRPSGRGETQYF. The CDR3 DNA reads TGTGCCAGCAGACCCAGCGGGAGAGGTGAGACCCAGTACTTC. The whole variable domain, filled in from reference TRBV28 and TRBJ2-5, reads DVKVTQSSRYLVKRTGEKVFLECVQDMDHENMFWYRQDPGLGLRLIYFSYDVKMKEKGDIPEGYSVSREKKERFSLILESASTNQTSMYLCASRPSGRGETQYFGPGTRLLVL.

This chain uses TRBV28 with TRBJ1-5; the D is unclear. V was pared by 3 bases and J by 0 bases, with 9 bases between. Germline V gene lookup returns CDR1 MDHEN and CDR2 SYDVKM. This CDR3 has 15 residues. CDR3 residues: CASSFPEYSNQPQHF. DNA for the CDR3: TGTGCCAGCAGTTTTCCAGAATATAGCAATCAGCCCCAGCATTTT.

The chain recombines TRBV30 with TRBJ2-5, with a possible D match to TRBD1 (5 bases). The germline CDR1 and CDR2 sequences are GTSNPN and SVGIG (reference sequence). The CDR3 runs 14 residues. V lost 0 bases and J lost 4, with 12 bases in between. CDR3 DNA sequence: TGTGCCTGGAGTGTAACGGGCAGGGCAGAGACCCAGTACTTC. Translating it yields CAWSVTGRAETQYF.

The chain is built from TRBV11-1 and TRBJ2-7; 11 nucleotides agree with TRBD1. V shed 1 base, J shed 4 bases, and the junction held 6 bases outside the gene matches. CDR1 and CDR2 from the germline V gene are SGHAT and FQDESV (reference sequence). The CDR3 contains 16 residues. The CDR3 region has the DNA TGTGCCAGCAGCTTAGTATCCGGGACAGGGGGATACGAGCAGTACTTC. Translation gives CASSLVSGTGGYEQYF.

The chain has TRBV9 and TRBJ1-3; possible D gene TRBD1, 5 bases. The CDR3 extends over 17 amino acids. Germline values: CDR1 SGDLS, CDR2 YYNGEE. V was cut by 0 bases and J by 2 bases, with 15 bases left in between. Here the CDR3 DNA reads TGTGCCAGCAGCGTAGACTTTAGTGGCAGGGCTGGAAACACCATATATTTT. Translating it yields CASSVDFSGRAGNTIYF.

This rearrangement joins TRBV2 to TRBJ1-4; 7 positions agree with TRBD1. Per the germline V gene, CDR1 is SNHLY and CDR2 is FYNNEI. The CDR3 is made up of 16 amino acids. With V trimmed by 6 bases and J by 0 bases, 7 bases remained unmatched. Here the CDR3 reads CASRDRTAATNEKLFF. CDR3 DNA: TGTGCCAGCAGGGACAGGACGGCTGCAACTAATGAAAAACTGTTTTTT.

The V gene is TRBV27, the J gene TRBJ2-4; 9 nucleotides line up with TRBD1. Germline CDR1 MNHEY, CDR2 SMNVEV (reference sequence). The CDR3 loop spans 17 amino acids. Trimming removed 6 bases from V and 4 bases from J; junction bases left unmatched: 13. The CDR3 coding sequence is TGTGCCAGCAGCTGTTACCCCATGGGACAGGGAAAAAACATTCAGTACTTC. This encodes CASSCYPMGQGKNIQYF.

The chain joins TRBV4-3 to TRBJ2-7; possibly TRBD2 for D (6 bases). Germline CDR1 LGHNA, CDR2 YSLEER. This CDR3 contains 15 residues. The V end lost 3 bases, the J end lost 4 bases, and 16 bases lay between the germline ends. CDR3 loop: CASSQAGPGTYEQYF. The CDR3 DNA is TGCGCCAGCAGCCAGGCGGGGCCAGGGACGTACGAGCAGTACTTC.

This chain's CDR3 is CASSTGTGGYTEAFF. The CDR3 nucleotides are TGTGCCAGCAGCACTGGGACAGGGGGATACACTGAAGCTTTCTTT. The genes are TRBV9 and TRBJ1-1; TRBD1 agrees at 11 bases. V was pared by 4 bases and J by 3 bases, with 5 bases of the junction left unmatched. CDR1 and CDR2 (germline): SGDLS, YYNGEE. This CDR3 spans 15 amino acids.

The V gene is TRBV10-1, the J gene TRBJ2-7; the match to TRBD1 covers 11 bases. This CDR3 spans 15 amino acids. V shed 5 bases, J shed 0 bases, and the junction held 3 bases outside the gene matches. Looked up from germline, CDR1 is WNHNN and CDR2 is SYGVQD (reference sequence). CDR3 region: CASSPGTGGSYEQYF. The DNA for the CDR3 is TGCGCCAGCAGTCCCGGGACAGGGGGCTCCTACGAGCAGTACTTC.

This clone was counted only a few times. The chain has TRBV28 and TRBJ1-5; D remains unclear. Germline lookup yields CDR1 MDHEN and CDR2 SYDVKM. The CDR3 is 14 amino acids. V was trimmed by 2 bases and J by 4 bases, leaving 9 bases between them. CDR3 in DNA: TGTGCCAGCAGTTTAGGGCCAGATAATCAGCCCCAGCATTTT. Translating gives CASSLGPDNQPQHF.

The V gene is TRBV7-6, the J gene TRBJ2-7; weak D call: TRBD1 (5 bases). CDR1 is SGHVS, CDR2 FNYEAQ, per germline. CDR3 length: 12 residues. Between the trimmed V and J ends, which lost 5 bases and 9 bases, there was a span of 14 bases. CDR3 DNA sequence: TGTGCCAGCAGCGCAGGACACCGATGGCAGTACTTC. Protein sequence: CASSAGHRWQYF.

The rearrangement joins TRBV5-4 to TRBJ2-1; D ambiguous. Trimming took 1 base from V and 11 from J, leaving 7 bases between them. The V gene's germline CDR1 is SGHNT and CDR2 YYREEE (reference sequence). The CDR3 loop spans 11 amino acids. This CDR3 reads CASSLSVKQFF. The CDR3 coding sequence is TGTGCCAGCAGCTTGAGCGTCAAGCAGTTCTTC.

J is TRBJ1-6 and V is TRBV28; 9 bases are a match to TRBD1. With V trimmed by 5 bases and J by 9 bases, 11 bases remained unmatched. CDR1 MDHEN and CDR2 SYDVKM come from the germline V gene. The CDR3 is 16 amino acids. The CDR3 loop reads CASSPTPTGGGSPLHF. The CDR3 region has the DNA TGTGCCAGCAGTCCCACTCCGACAGGGGGAGGTTCACCCCTCCACTTT.

CDR3 amino acids: CAWSVLSGSYEQYF. In nucleotides, the CDR3 is TGTGCCTGGAGTGTATTGTCAGGTTCGTACGAGCAGTACTTC. V gene TRBV30 combines with J gene TRBJ2-7; D gene ambiguous. CDR3 length equals 14 residues. Germline CDR1 reads GTSNPN; CDR2 reads SVGIG (reference sequence). V gave up 0 bases and J gave up 4 bases, with 13 bases separating them.

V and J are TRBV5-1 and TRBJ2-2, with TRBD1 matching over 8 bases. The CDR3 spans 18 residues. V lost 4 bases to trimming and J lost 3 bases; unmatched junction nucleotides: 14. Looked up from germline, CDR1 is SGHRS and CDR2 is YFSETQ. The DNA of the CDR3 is TGCGCCAGCAGCCGACCGCTCCAGGACAGGGAGGACACCGGGGAGCTGTTTTTT. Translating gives CASSRPLQDREDTGELFF.

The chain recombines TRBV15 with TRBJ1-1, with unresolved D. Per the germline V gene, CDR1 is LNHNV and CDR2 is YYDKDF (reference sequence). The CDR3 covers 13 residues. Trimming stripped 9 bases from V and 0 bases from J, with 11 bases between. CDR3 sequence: CATGRGLNTEAFF. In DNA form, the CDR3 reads TGTGCCACTGGGAGAGGGCTGAACACTGAAGCTTTCTTT.

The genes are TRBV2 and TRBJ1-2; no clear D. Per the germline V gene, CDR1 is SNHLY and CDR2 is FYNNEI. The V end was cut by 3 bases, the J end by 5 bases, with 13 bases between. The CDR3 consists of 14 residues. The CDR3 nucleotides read TGTGCCAGCAGTGATCTCGGCAGGATATATGGCTACACCTTC. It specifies CASSDLGRIYGYTF.

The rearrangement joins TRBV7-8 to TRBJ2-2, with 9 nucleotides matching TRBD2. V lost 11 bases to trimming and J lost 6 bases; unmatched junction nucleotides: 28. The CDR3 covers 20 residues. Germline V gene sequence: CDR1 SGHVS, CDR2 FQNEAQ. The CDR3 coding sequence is TGTGCCGTTCGTTTGGCGGGGAGGCTAGCGGGACGGGCCCTCGCCGGGGAGCTGTTTTTT. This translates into CAVRLAGRLAGRALAGELFF.

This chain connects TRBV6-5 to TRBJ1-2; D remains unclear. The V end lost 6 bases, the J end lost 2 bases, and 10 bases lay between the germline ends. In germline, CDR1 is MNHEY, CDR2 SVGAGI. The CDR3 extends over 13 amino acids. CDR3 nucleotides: TGTGCCAGCAGACTCGAGGCAAACTATGGCTACACCTTC. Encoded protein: CASRLEANYGYTF.

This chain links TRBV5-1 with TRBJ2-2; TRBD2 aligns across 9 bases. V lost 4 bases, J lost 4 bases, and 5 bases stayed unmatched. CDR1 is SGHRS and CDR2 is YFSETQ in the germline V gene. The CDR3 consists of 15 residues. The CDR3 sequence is CASSLGLAITGELFF. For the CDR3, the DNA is TGCGCCAGCAGCCTAGGACTAGCGATCACCGGGGAGCTGTTTTTT. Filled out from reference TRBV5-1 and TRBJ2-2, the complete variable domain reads KAGVTQTPRYLIKTRGQQVTLSCSPISGHRSVSWYQQTPGQGLQFLFEYFSETQRNKGNFPGRFSGRQFSNSRSEMNVSTLELGDSALYLCASSLGLAITGELFFGEGSRLTVL.

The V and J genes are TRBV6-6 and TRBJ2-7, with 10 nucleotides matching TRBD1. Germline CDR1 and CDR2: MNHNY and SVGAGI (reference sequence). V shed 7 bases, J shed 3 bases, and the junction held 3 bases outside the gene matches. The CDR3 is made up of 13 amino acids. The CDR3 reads CASIRDRGYEQYF. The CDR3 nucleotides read TGTGCCAGCATTCGGGACAGGGGCTACGAGCAGTACTTC.

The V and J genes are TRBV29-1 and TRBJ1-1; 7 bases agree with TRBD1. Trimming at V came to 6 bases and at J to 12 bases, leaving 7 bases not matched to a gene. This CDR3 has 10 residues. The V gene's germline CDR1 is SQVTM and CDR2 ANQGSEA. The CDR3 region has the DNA TGCAGCGTGTGGGACAGCAAAACTTTCTTT. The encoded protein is CSVWDSKTFF. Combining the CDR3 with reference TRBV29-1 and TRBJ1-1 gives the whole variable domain SAVISQKPSRDICQRGTSLTIQCQVDSQVTMMFWYRQQPGQSLTLIATANQGSEATYESGFVIDKFPISRPNLTFSTLTVSNMSPEDSSIYLCSVWDSKTFFGQGTRLTVV.

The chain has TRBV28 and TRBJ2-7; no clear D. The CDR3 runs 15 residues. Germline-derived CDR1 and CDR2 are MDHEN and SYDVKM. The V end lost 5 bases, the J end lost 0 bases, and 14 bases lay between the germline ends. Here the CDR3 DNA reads TGTGCCAGCAGTACCCGTTGGGCCAGCTCCTACGAGCAGTACTTC. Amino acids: CASSTRWASSYEQYF.

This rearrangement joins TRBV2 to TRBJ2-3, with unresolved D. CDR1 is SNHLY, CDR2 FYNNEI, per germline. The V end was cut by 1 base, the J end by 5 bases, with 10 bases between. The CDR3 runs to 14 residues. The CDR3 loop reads CASSEDPSGDTQYF. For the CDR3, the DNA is TGTGCCAGCAGTGAAGACCCATCCGGAGATACGCAGTATTTT.

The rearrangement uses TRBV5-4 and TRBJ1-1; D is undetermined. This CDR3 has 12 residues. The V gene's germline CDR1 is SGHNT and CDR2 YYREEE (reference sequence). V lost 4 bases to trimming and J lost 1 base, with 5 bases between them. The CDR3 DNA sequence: TGTGCCAGCAGCCACAGGAACACTGAAGCTTTCTTT. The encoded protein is CASSHRNTEAFF.

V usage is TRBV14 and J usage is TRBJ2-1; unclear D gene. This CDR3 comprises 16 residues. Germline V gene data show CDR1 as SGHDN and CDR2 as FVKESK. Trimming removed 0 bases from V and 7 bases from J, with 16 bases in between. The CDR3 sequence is CASSQDLLQNWNEQFF. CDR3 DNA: TGTGCCAGCAGCCAAGATCTGTTACAGAACTGGAATGAGCAGTTCTTC.

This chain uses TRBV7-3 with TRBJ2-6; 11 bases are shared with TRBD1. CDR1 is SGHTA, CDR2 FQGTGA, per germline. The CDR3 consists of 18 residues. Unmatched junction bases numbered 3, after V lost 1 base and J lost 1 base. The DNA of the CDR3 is TGTGCCAGCAGCTTAAGAGGGACAGGGGGTTCTGGGGCCAACGTCCTGACTTTC. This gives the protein CASSLRGTGGSGANVLTF.

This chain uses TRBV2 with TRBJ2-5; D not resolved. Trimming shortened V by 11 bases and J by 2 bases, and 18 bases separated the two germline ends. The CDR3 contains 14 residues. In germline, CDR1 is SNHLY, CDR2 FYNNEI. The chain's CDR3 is CAVKPDNLQETQYF. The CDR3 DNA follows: TGTGCCGTCAAGCCCGATAACCTTCAAGAGACCCAGTACTTC.

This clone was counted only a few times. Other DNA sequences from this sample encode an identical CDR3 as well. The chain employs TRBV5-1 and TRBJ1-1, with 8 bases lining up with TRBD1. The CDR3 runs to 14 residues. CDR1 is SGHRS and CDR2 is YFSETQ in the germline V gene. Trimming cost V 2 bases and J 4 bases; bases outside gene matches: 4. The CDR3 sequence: CASSLGQGGTEAFF. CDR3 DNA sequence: TGCGCCAGCAGCTTAGGACAGGGCGGCACTGAAGCTTTCTTT.

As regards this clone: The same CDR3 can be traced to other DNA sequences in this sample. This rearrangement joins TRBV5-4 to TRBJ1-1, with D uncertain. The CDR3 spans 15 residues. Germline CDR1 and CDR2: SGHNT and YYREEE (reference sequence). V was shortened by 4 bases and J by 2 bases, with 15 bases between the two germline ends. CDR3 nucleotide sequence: TGTGCCAGCAGCCTGGATTGGGCGGGAAACACTGAAGCTTTCTTT. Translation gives CASSLDWAGNTEAFF.